These T cell receptor beta chains were read from a single sample in a study of beta chain features in type 1 diabetes. TCRdb keeps only in-frame clones here, not all; method: immunoSEQ multiplex PCR. The sample includes some 250,000 clones, roughly 30% of them seen just once. Material: central memory CD4+ T cells from blood. The receptor source for this set is a man in his thirties or forties in good health. CDR3s include the opening cysteine and the closing phenylalanine or tryptophan. Fields, in order: clone size, D gene, V gene, J gene, CDR3 DNA, CDR3 protein. D genes are given only for firm matches. Only some rows state a clone size, as once, few, many or a class for expanded clones.

.	.	TRBV29-1	TRBJ2-7	TGCAGCGTGGGGGTGGGCGCCTACGAGCAGTACTTC	CSVGVGAYEQYF
.	.	TRBV2	TRBJ1-5	TGTGCCAGCGCTACAGACGGTAGCAATCAGCCCCAGCATTTT	CASATDGSNQPQHF
.	.	TRBV6-1	TRBJ2-4	TGTGCCAGCAGTCCAGACTCTATCATTCAGTACTTC	CASSPDSIIQYF
few	.	TRBV29-1	TRBJ2-3	TGCAGCGTCGCGGGACAGCAAACAGATACGCAGTATTTT	CSVAGQQTDTQYF
.	TRBD2	TRBV6-1	TRBJ2-6	TGTGCCAGCAAAGCGGGGAGCTCTGGGGCCAACGTCCTGACTTTC	CASKAGSSGANVLTF
few	TRBD1	TRBV30	TRBJ2-1	TGTGCCTCTGCCCTACTCGGGACAGGGTACAATGAGCAGTTCTTC	CASALLGTGYNEQFF
many	.	TRBV6-4	TRBJ1-5	TGTGCCAGCAGTGACGGGGGGTACAATCAGCCCCAGCATTTT	CASSDGGYNQPQHF
few	TRBD2	TRBV2	TRBJ2-1	TGTGCCTGCCACAGGGATCGGGAGGGTGAGCAGTTCTTC	CACHRDREGEQFF
few	.	TRBV7-6	TRBJ1-1	TGTGCCAGCAGCGCCTTTGGGAACACTGAAGCTTTCTTT	CASSAFGNTEAFF
few	.	TRBV7-9	TRBJ2-6	TGTGCCAGCAGCCCAGGGGCCTCTGGGGCCAACGTCCTGACTTTC	CASSPGASGANVLTF
.	.	TRBV7-9	TRBJ1-5	TGTGCCAGCAGCTTGGGGGGTCAGCCCCAGCATTTT	CASSLGGQPQHF
few	.	TRBV5-1	TRBJ2-7	TGCGCCAGCAGCTTGGCCGGGTCCTACGAGCAGTACTTC	CASSLAGSYEQYF
many	.	TRBV5-1	TRBJ2-1	TGCGCCAGCAGCCGCGGGACAGTGGTAAATGAGCAGTTCTTC	CASSRGTVVNEQFF
.	TRBD1	TRBV10-3	TRBJ1-6	TGTGCCATCAACGGACAGGACAATTCACCCCTCCACTTT	CAINGQDNSPLHF
.	.	TRBV30	TRBJ1-2	TGTGCCTTCAAACAGGGAAACTATGGCTACACCTTC	CAFKQGNYGYTF
.	.	TRBV6-5	TRBJ1-1	TGTGCCAGCAGTTACCTAGAGGGGCAGGGGGCTTTCTTT	CASSYLEGQGAFF
.	.	TRBV7-9	TRBJ1-4	TGTGCCAGCAGCTTAAATGAAAAACTGTTTTTT	CASSLNEKLFF
.	TRBD1	TRBV27	TRBJ1-2	TGTGCCAGCAGAAGGACAGGGGGTGGTGTTGGCTACACCTTC	CASRRTGGGVGYTF
.	TRBD2	TRBV30	TRBJ2-1	TGTGCCTGGAACCCGGGGACTAGCGGGGCTGAAGAGCAGTTCTTC	CAWNPGTSGAEEQFF
few	.	TRBV11-2	TRBJ2-4	TGTGCCAGCAGCTTACCTGGGGGAGTCCTGTCCAAAAACATTCAGTACTTC	CASSLPGGVLSKNIQYF
few	.	TRBV18	TRBJ2-1	TGTGCCAGCTCACCAGGGACGACGGAGGGGGAGCAGTTCTTC	CASSPGTTEGEQFF
many	.	TRBV4-3	TRBJ2-1	TGCGCCAGCAGCCAAGAGGTTTCGGGCGAGCAGTTCTTC	CASSQEVSGEQFF
.	.	TRBV6-5	TRBJ1-3	TGTGCCAGCAGTTTTTCGATAACGGGAAACACCATATATTTT	CASSFSITGNTIYF
.	.	TRBV11-2	TRBJ2-7	TGTGCCAGCAGCCCCTTTTTAGACGAGCAGTACTTC	CASSPFLDEQYF
.	TRBD2	TRBV7-9	TRBJ2-1	TGTGCCAGCAGCCTCCCGGGACTAGCGGGAACCCGGGTCTTC	CASSLPGLAGTRVF
.	.	TRBV19	TRBJ2-7	TGTGCCAGTAGCCTCCGATCTACGGGGCAAGATCGAGTCGAGCAGTACTTC	CASSLRSTGQDRVEQYF
few	.	TRBV4-2	TRBJ2-6	TGTGCCAGCAGCCAAGGGCAGCCGCCTGGGGCCAACGTCCTGACTTTC	CASSQGQPPGANVLTF
few	.	TRBV29-1	TRBJ2-1	TGCAGCGGTACGACAGGAACCTCCTACAATGAGCAGTTCTTC	CSGTTGTSYNEQFF
few	.	TRBV30	TRBJ1-1	TGTGCCTGGAGTGTACTCAGGGGCACTGAAGCTTTCTTT	CAWSVLRGTEAFF
.	TRBD2	TRBV25-1	TRBJ2-1	TGTGCCAGCAGTGAATCGGGACTAGGAACAAGCTACAATGAGCAGTTCTTC	CASSESGLGTSYNEQFF
.	TRBD1	TRBV15	TRBJ1-1	TGTGCCACCAGCCAGCTCGCAGGGGGCACTGAAGCTTTCTTT	CATSQLAGGTEAFF
few	.	TRBV29-1	TRBJ2-2	TGCAGCGTACGGGGGGCACTGAACACCGGGGAGCTGTTTTTT	CSVRGALNTGELFF
few	.	TRBV7-2	TRBJ2-1	TGTGCCAGCAGCTTAGAAGGGACTGGGTACAATGAGCAGTTCTTC	CASSLEGTGYNEQFF
few	.	TRBV7-2	TRBJ2-3	TGTGCCAGCAGCTTAGACGGGGAGGTGAACACAGATACGCAGTATTTT	CASSLDGEVNTDTQYF
.	.	TRBV7-8	TRBJ2-6	TGTGCCAGCAGCTTAGAAGGGTCTGGGGCCAACGTCCTGACTTTC	CASSLEGSGANVLTF
.	TRBD1	TRBV29-1	TRBJ1-4	TGCAGCGTGCAGGGGGCGGCTAATGAAAAACTGTTTTTT	CSVQGAANEKLFF